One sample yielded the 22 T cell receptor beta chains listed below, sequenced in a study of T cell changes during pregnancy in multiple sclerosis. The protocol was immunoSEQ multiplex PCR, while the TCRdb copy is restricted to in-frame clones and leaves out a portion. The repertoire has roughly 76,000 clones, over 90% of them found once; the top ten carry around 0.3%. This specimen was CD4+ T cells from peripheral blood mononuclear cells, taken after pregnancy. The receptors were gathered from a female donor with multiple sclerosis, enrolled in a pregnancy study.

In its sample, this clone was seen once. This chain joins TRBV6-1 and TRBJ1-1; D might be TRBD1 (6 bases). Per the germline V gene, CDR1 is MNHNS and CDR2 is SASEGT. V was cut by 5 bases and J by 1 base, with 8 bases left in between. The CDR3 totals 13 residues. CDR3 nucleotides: TGTGCCAGCAGTCTACAGGGGAACACTGAAGCTTTCTTT. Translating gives CASSLQGNTEAFF.

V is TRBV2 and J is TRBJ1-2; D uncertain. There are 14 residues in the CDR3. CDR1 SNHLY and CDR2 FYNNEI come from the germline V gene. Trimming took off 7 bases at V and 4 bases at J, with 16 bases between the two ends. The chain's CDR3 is CASKERVGLYGYTF. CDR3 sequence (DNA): TGTGCCAGCAAAGAAAGGGTTGGACTCTATGGCTACACCTTC.

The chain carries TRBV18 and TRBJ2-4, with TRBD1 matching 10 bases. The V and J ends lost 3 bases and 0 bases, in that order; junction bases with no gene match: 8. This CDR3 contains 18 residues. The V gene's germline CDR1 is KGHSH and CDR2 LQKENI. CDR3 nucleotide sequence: TGTGCCAGCTCACCCCGGGACAGGGGTGGACTAGCCAAAAACATTCAGTACTTC. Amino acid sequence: CASSPRDRGGLAKNIQYF.

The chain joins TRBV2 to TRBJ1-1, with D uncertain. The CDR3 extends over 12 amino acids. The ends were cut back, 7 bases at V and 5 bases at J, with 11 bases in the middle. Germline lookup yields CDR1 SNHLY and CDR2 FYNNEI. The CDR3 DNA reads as TGTGCCAGCAACTGGGGAGGGACTGAAGCTTTCTTT. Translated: CASNWGGTEAFF.

CDR3 coding DNA: TGTGCCAGCATGCGGGATAGGGGTGGCTACACCTTC. It codes for CASMRDRGGYTF. The chain recombines TRBV6-1 with TRBJ1-2; a possible D gene is TRBD1 (5 bases). V was clipped by 7 bases and J by 7 bases, with 13 bases between them. The CDR3 runs 12 residues. Germline V gene lookup returns CDR1 MNHNS and CDR2 SASEGT.

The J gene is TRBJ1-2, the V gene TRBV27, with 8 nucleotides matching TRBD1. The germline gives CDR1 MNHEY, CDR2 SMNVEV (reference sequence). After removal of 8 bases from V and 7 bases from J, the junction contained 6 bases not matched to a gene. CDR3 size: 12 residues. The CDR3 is CASGGQGSGYTF. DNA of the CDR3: TGTGCCAGCGGTGGACAGGGAAGTGGCTACACCTTC.

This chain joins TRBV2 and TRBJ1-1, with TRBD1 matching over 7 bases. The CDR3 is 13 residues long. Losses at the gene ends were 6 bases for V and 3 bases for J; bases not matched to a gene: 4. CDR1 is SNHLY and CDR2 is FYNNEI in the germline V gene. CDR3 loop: CASSRDSYTEAFF. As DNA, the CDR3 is TGTGCCAGCAGCCGGGACAGCTACACTGAAGCTTTCTTT. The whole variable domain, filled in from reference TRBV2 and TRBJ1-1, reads EPEVTQTPSHQVTQMGQEVILRCVPISNHLYFYWYRQILGQKVEFLVSFYNNEISEKSEIFDDQFSVERPDGSNFTLKIRSTKLEDSAMYFCASSRDSYTEAFFGQGTRLTVV.

CDR3 residues: CASRRTGRDYNSPLHF. DNA of the CDR3: TGTGCCAGCAGACGGACAGGTCGCGATTATAATTCACCCCTCCACTTT. This rearrangement joins TRBV6-4 to TRBJ1-6; 7 bases match TRBD1. V lost 6 bases to trimming and J lost 4 bases; unmatched junction nucleotides: 9. The CDR3 has 16 residues. Germline values: CDR1 MRHNA, CDR2 SNTAGT.

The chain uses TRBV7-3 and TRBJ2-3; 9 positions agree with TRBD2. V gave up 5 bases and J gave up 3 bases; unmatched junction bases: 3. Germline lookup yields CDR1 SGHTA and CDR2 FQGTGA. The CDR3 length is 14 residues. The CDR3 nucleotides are TGTGCCAGCAGCCCGGGACTAGCAACAGATACGCAGTATTTT. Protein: CASSPGLATDTQYF.

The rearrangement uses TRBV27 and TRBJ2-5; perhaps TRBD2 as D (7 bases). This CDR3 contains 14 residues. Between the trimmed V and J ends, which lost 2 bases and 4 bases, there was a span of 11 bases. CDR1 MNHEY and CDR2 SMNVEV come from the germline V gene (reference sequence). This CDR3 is CASSLTGGRETQYF. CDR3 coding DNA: TGTGCCAGCAGTTTAACCGGGGGGCGAGAGACCCAGTACTTC.

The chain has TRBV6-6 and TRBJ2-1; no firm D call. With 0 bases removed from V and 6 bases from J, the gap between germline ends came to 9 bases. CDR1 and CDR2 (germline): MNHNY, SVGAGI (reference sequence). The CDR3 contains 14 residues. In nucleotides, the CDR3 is TGTGCCAGCAGTTACTCGGGCTTACCCAATGAGCAGTTCTTC. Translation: CASSYSGLPNEQFF.

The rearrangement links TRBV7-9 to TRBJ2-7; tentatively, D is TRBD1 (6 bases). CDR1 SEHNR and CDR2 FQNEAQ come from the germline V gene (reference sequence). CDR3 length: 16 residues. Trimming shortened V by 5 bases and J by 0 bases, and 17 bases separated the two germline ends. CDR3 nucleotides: TGTGCCAGCAGCCCCCGGACAGAATCGAGCTCCTACGAGCAGTACTTC. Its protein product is CASSPRTESSSYEQYF.

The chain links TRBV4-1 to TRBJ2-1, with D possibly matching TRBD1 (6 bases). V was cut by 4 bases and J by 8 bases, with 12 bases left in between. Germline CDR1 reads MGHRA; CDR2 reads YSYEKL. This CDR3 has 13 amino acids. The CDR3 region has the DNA TGCGCCAGCAGCCCCTACAGGGATTATGAGCAGTTCTTC. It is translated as CASSPYRDYEQFF.

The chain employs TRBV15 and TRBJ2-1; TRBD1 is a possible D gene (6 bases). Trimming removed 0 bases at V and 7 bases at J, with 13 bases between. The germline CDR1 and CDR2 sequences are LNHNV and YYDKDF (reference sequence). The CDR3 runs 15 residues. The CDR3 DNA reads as TGTGCCACCAGCAGAGACTCAGGGGTTTGGAATGAGCAGTTCTTC. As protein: CATSRDSGVWNEQFF.

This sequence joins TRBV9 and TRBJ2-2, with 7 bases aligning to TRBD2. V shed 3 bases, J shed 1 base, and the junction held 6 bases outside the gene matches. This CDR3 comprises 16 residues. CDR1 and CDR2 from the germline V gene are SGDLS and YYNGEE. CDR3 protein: CASSGIAGGNTGELFF. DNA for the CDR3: TGTGCCAGCAGCGGGATAGCGGGCGGGAACACCGGGGAGCTGTTTTTT.

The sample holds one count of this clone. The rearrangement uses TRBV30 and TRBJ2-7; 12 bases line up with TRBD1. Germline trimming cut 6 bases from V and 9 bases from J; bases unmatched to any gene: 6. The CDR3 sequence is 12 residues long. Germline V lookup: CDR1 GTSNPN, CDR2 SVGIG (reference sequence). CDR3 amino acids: CACGTGGPGQYF. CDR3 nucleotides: TGTGCCTGTGGGACAGGGGGCCCGGGGCAGTACTTC.

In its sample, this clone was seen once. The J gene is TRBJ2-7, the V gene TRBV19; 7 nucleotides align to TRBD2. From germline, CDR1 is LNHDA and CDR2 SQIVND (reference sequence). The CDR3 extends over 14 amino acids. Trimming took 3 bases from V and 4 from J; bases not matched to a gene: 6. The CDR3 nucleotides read TGTGCCAGTAGTATCGGCGGGAGAAGTTACGAGCAGTACTTC. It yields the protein CASSIGGRSYEQYF.

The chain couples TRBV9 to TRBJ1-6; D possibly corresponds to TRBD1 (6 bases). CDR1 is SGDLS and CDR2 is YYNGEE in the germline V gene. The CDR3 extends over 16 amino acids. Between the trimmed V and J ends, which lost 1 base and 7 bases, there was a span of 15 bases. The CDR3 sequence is CASSVTPGRGNSPLHF. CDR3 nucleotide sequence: TGTGCCAGCAGCGTAACCCCTGGAAGGGGGAATTCACCCCTCCACTTT.

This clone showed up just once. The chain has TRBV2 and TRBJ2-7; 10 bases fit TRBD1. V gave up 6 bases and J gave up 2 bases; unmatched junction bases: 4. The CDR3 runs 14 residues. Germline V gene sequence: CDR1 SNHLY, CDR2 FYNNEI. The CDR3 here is CASRRTGGAYEQYF. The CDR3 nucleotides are TGTGCCAGCAGGAGGACAGGGGGAGCCTACGAGCAGTACTTC.

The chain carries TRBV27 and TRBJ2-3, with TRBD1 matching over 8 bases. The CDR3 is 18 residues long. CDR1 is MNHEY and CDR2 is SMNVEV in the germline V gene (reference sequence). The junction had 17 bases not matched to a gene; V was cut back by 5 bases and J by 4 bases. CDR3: CASSDRTGQFSFADTQYF. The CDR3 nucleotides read TGTGCCAGCAGTGACAGGACAGGGCAGTTTTCGTTCGCAGATACGCAGTATTTT.

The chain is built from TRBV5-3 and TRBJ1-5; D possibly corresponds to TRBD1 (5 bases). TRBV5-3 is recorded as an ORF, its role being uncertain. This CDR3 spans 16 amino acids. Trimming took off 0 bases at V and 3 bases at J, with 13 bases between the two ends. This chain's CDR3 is CARSLEPGWNNQPQHF. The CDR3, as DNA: TGTGCCAGAAGCTTGGAGCCAGGGTGGAACAATCAGCCCCAGCATTTT.

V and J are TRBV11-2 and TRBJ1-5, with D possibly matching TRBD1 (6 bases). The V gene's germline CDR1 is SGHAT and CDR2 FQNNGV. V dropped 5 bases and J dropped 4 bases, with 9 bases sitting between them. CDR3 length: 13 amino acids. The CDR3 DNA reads TGTGCCAGCAGCCTTGGGACAAATCAGCCCCAGCATTTT. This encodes CASSLGTNQPQHF.